This TCR beta chain was recorded in a study of molecular identifiers for immune sequencing clone quantification. The V segment lost 5 bases and the J segment 0 bases; nucleotides outside the gene matches: 7. The CDR3 runs 15 residues. In germline, CDR1 is LNHDA, CDR2 SQIVND (reference sequence). TCRdb analysed the PCR reads with MiXCR anew, one entry per CDR3 protein. Of over 300,000 distinct CDR3 sequences in the sample, 24% were seen once. The receptor comes from a human donor in good health. Some libraries in this study had Jurkat cell RNA spiked in. V usage is TRBV19 and J usage is TRBJ2-7, with 7 bases fitting TRBD2. The sample consisted of naive CD8+ T cells from blood, with Jurkat cell RNA spiked in. The subset was: FACS-sorted CD8+CD4-CCR7+CD45RA+ naive T cells. CDR3 sequence: CASSQERGGSYEQYF. The DNA of the CDR3 is TGTGCCAGTAGTCAAGAGCGCGGGGGCTCCTACGAGCAGTACTTC.